The clone carrying this T cell receptor beta chain was counted at least ten times. Antigen specificity is unknown. A much bigger clone sits one base away, suggesting this may be a read error. The V and J ends lost 2 bases and 4 bases respectively, with 3 bases between them. The CDR3 contains 12 residues. There were TCR beta CDR3 regions amplified from RNA transcripts. The TCR CDR3 was amplified in a first-round RT-PCR using the HTBI primer set. In TCRdb, the multiplex PCR reads were re-called with MiXCR into one record per CDR3 protein. The sample contains 200,000 to 250,000 distinct CDR3 sequences, 15% to 20% of which appear only once. Diagnoses were made from clinical symptoms, serum measures (thyroxine and TRAb), thyroid ultrasound and orbital computed tomography. These data belong to a study of T cells in Graves' hyperthyroidism and ophthalmopathy. The study's findings and limits: Researchers found most expanded thyroid clonotypes above 0.001 in blood as well. Ophthalmopathy was predicted by the model a median of 6.5 months ahead of onset.

The sequenced material came from blood. J is TRBJ1-5 and V is TRBV12-3 or TRBV12-4; no firm D call. The TCR sequence derives from a woman between 18 and 29 years old with Graves' ophthalmopathy. DNA for the CDR3: TGTGCCAGCAGTTTAACGAATCAGCCCCAGCATTTT. Its translation is CASSLTNQPQHF.